A single sample is the source of the 10 T cell receptor beta chains below, sequenced in a study of T cells in tuberculosis. Sequencing was performed with immunoSEQ multiplex PCR; in TCRdb, only in-frame clones are kept and a portion is missing. The sample lists around 40,000 clones, approximately 94% seen once, with less than 5% in the top ten. Sample time point: new active TB diagnosis, blood taken before or within 7 days of starting treatment. This specimen consisted of PBMCs, obtained at tuberculosis diagnosis. These receptors were collected from an adult with tuberculosis.

This clone was detected once. The chain employs TRBV5-1 and TRBJ2-4, with a weak D call TRBD2 (5 bases). Trimming shortened V by 4 bases and J by 8 bases, and 22 bases separated the two germline ends. The CDR3 has 16 amino acids. Looked up from germline, CDR1 is SGHRS and CDR2 is YFSETQ. This CDR3 reads CASSQDSTPVGDIQYF. DNA of the CDR3: TGCGCCAGCAGCCAGGACTCAACCCCGGTTGGTGACATTCAGTACTTC.

This chain's CDR3 is CASSFPGQGYAEAFF. CDR3 DNA: TGTGCCAGTAGTTTCCCGGGACAGGGATACGCTGAAGCTTTCTTT. V gene TRBV19 combines with J gene TRBJ1-1; 9 nucleotides agree with TRBD1. CDR1 and CDR2 (germline): LNHDA, SQIVND (reference sequence). V gave up 5 bases and J gave up 6 bases; unmatched junction bases: 10. There are 15 residues in the CDR3.

The rearrangement joins TRBV21-1 to TRBJ1-5; TRBD1 is the table's D call and was not checked against the DNA. TRBV21-1 is recorded as a pseudogene. The CDR3 has 14 residues. CDR3 region: CASSSPGADQPQHF. The CDR3 nucleotides read TGTGCCAGCAGCTCCCCAGGGGCGGATCAGCCCCAGCATTTT.

The chain links TRBV28 to TRBJ1-5; 7 bases are shared with TRBD1. The junction had 7 bases not matched to a gene; V was cut back by 6 bases and J by 5 bases. The CDR3 extends over 14 amino acids. Germline CDR1 and CDR2: MDHEN and SYDVKM. CDR3 amino acids: CASSTQTGDQPQHF. CDR3 coding DNA: TGTGCCAGCAGCACACAAACAGGGGATCAGCCCCAGCATTTT.

The J gene is TRBJ1-6, the V gene TRBV6-5; no clear D. Trimming stripped 5 bases from V and 6 bases from J, with 14 bases between. This CDR3 comprises 15 residues. CDR1 and CDR2 from the germline V gene are MNHEY and SVGAGI. The CDR3 region has the DNA TGTGCCAGCAGTCCCATTCTTGGCCCTAATTCACCCCTCCACTTT. Protein: CASSPILGPNSPLHF.

The V call is TRBV5-1, the J call TRBJ1-2; TRBD1 matches 7 bases. This CDR3 is built from 14 residues. Germline CDR1 is SGHRS and CDR2 is YFSETQ. The trim removed 5 bases at V and 6 bases at J, leaving 10 bases unmatched. For the CDR3, the DNA is TGCGCCAGCAGGCTGAGAGGGGGCGAGGATGGCTACACCTTC. Protein: CASRLRGGEDGYTF.

This sequence joins TRBV18 and TRBJ1-2, with a possible D match to TRBD1 (6 bases). The CDR3 length is 13 residues. Germline lookup yields CDR1 KGHSH and CDR2 LQKENI. V gave up 4 bases and J gave up 6 bases, with 12 bases separating them. The CDR3 reads CASSRTALNGYTF. The CDR3, as DNA: TGTGCCAGCTCACGGACAGCCCTAAATGGCTACACCTTC.

V is TRBV2 and J is TRBJ2-7, with D possibly matching TRBD1 (7 bases). Trimming left V 9 bases short and J 7 bases short, with 19 bases between. Per the germline V gene, CDR1 is SNHLY and CDR2 is FYNNEI. This CDR3 region has 13 residues. The CDR3 nucleotides are TGTGCCAGAGGAGTCGTACAGGGGAGGGAGCAGTACTTC. The encoded protein is CARGVVQGREQYF.

The chain combines TRBV10-3 with TRBJ2-3; 8 nucleotides match TRBD2. The CDR3 length is 15 residues. The germline V gene has CDR1 ENHRY and CDR2 SYGVKD. The ends lost 7 bases at V and 0 bases at J; junction bases unmatched: 6. This CDR3 reads CAINRAGGSTDTQYF. The CDR3 DNA reads as TGTGCCATCAACCGTGCGGGGGGCAGCACAGATACGCAGTATTTT.

This clone occurred a few times. V and J are TRBV7-3 and TRBJ2-3, with 9 bases matching TRBD2. Trimming cost V 5 bases and J 1 base; bases outside gene matches: 1. The V gene's germline CDR1 is SGHTA and CDR2 FQGTGA. The CDR3 extends over 14 amino acids. Here the CDR3 reads CASSPSGGTDTQYF. DNA of the CDR3: TGTGCCAGCAGCCCTAGCGGGGGCACAGATACGCAGTATTTT.